What follows are 30 T cell receptor beta chains derived from one specimen sequenced in a study of regulatory T cells in long-lasting Graves disease. The time point denotes: persistent/refractory GD, antithyroid drugs over 5 years with positive TRAb. PBMC-extracted RNA yielded the TCR library. Arm-PCR with iRepertoire HTBI primers amplified the CDR3 regions for these TCR beta libraries. MiXCR was run by TCRdb on the multiplex PCR reads, yielding one entry per CDR3 protein. The data contain a few hundred thousand distinct CDR3 sequences, roughly 23% of them singletons. Sequencing was performed on peripheral blood mononuclear cells (PBMCs), taken when the disease was refractory, from a patient treated with antithyroid drugs. These receptors came from a female donor with Graves disease.

In this sample, this clonotype turned up a few times. The genes are TRBV19 and TRBJ1-5; D gene uncertain. V was clipped by 1 base and J by 5 bases, with 12 bases between them. The length of the CDR3 is 15 residues. Germline CDR1 and CDR2: LNHDA and SQIVND (reference sequence). The CDR3 bases are TGTGCCAGTAGTATAGGGCCGGGTAACGATCAGCCCCAGCATTTT. It translates to CASSIGPGNDQPQHF.

This clonotype was seen repeatedly, ten times or more. The chain uses TRBV28 and TRBJ1-2, with no clear D. The CDR3 is made up of 13 amino acids. V lost 8 bases and J 0 bases, leaving 10 bases between the germline ends. Germline assignment: CDR1 MDHEN and CDR2 SYDVKM. The CDR3 bases are TGTGCCAGCTTCACCACTTCTAACTATGGCTACACCTTC. This gives the protein CASFTTSNYGYTF.

This clonotype has ten or more counts. The J gene is TRBJ2-7, the V gene TRBV6-5; maybe TRBD2 (6 bases). This CDR3 is 13 amino acids long. Germline V gene sequence: CDR1 MNHEY, CDR2 SVGAGI. V lost 2 bases to trimming and J lost 1 base, with 6 bases between them. CDR3 region: CASSYGTSYEQYF. CDR3 nucleotide sequence: TGTGCCAGCAGTTACGGGACTTCCTACGAGCAGTACTTC.

This clonotype was counted ten times or more. The chain employs TRBV29-1 and TRBJ1-4; D unclear. The CDR3 totals 11 residues. The germline V gene has CDR1 SQVTM and CDR2 ANQGSEA. Trimming pared 0 bases from V and 8 bases from J, leaving 4 bases between. Written as DNA, the CDR3 is TGCAGCGTTGAAGATGAGGAAAAACTGTTTTTT. This encodes CSVEDEEKLFF.

This clonotype was seen at least ten times. The J gene is TRBJ2-5, the V gene TRBV7-9; TRBD2 aligns across 9 bases. The CDR3 extends over 15 amino acids. Trimming took 5 bases from V and 4 from J; bases not matched to a gene: 8. In germline, CDR1 is SEHNR, CDR2 FQNEAQ (reference sequence). The CDR3 sequence: CASSLSGTSLETQYF. CDR3 bases: TGTGCCAGCAGCCTCTCCGGGACTAGCTTAGAGACCCAGTACTTC.

This clonotype was counted many times. The chain carries TRBV11-2 and TRBJ1-5, with unresolved D. V lost 1 base and J 3 bases, leaving 7 bases between the germline ends. CDR3 length equals 14 residues. Germline-derived CDR1 and CDR2 are SGHAT and FQNNGV. The CDR3 here is CASSLGRHNQPQHF. The CDR3 DNA reads TGTGCCAGCAGCTTAGGGAGGCACAATCAGCCCCAGCATTTT.

This clonotype was observed many times. The chain is built from TRBV3-1 and TRBJ2-5; no clear D gene. Between the trimmed V and J ends, which lost 0 bases and 1 base, there was a span of 6 bases. This CDR3 is built from 14 residues. Per the germline V gene, CDR1 is LGHDT and CDR2 is YNNKEL (reference sequence). The CDR3 region is CASSQEAGQETQYF. For the CDR3, the DNA is TGTGCCAGCAGCCAAGAGGCAGGCCAAGAGACCCAGTACTTC.

V usage is TRBV20-1 and J usage is TRBJ2-7; 9 bases line up with TRBD1. Germline values: CDR1 DFQATT, CDR2 SNEGSKA (reference sequence). J was trimmed by 6 bases and V by 2 bases; bases with no gene match: 11. CDR3 size: 15 residues. CDR3 region: CSARTSTGTGIEQYF. DNA for the CDR3: TGCAGTGCTAGAACCTCGACCGGGACAGGGATCGAGCAGTACTTC.

V usage is TRBV5-1 and J usage is TRBJ2-7, with D possibly TRBD1 on 5 matching bases. The V and J ends lost 3 bases and 0 bases respectively, with 16 bases between them. The CDR3 has 16 residues. The germline V gene has CDR1 SGHRS and CDR2 YFSETQ. For the CDR3, the DNA is TGCGCCAGCAGCTCAGGCCAGGACACTTTCTCCTACGAGCAGTACTTC. This encodes CASSSGQDTFSYEQYF.

This clonotype was seen many times. V usage is TRBV6-2 or TRBV6-3 and J usage is TRBJ1-2, with no clear D. This CDR3 has 13 residues. The V gene lost 6 bases and the J gene lost 8 bases, with 16 bases spanning the gap. Germline V CDR1 and CDR2: MNHEY, SVGEGT. CDR3 amino acids: CASRQSISGGYTF. CDR3 in DNA: TGTGCCAGCAGGCAGAGTATATCGGGAGGCTACACCTTC.

The rearrangement links TRBV19 to TRBJ2-7; 11 nucleotides match TRBD1. Per germline, CDR1 LNHDA and CDR2 SQIVND (reference sequence). CDR3 length: 13 residues. The CDR3 DNA sequence: TGTGCAGTCGGGCGGGACAGGGGGTACGAGCAGTACTTC. It specifies CAVGRDRGYEQYF.

There are many counts of this clonotype. This chain uses TRBV6-1 with TRBJ2-5; D gene unclear. This CDR3 contains 13 residues. Germline-derived CDR1 and CDR2 are MNHNS and SASEGT. Trimming removed 5 bases at V and 4 bases at J, with 11 bases between. CDR3 bases: TGTGCCAGCAGTCGGCAGGATCCAGAGACCCAGTACTTC. This encodes CASSRQDPETQYF.

This clonotype was recorded many times. The J gene is TRBJ1-2, the V gene TRBV27, with 9 bases that match TRBD1. Germline CDR1 reads MNHEY; CDR2 reads SMNVEV (reference sequence). Trimming removed 6 bases from V and 8 bases from J; junction bases left unmatched: 10. This CDR3 region has 14 residues. The DNA for the CDR3 is TGTGCCAGCAGCTCCTCGGGACAGGGTAGCGGCTACACCTTC. Amino acids: CASSSSGQGSGYTF.

This clonotype was observed many times. The CDR3 DNA reads as TGTGCCAGCAGTGACGCGCGAGCTAGGCCAGAGACCCAGTACTTC. Translated, it gives CASSDARARPETQYF. V usage is TRBV6-1 and J usage is TRBJ2-5; unclear D gene. The ends were cut back, 3 bases at V and 4 bases at J, with 15 bases in the middle. Germline CDR1 and CDR2: MNHNS and SASEGT. This CDR3 is built from 15 residues.

The CDR3 loop reads CASSPGLLMSVYF. The CDR3 nucleotides read TGTGCCAGCAGCCCTGGACTACTAATGAGTGTGTACTTC. The V gene is TRBV14, the J gene TRBJ2-7; TRBD2 is a possible D gene (6 bases). This CDR3 spans 13 amino acids. The V end lost 4 bases, the J end lost 12 bases, and 19 bases lay between the germline ends. Germline values: CDR1 SGHDN, CDR2 FVKESK.

This chain joins TRBV30 and TRBJ2-5; TRBD2 might be the D (6 bases). The V gene's germline CDR1 is GTSNPN and CDR2 SVGIG (reference sequence). The germline V and J ends were trimmed by 5 bases and 0 bases, with 13 bases remaining between them. The CDR3 has 14 amino acids. This CDR3 is CAWGEALYQETQYF. Here the CDR3 DNA reads TGTGCCTGGGGGGAGGCTCTCTACCAAGAGACCCAGTACTTC. The variable domain in full, with the rest retrieved from reference TRBV30 and TRBJ2-5, is SQTIHQWPATLVQPVGSPLSLECTVEGTSNPNLYWYRQAAGRGLQLLFYSVGIGQISSEVPQNLSASRPQDRQFILSSKKLLLSDSGFYLCAWGEALYQETQYFGPGTRLLVL.

This clonotype appeared many times. This chain links TRBV28 with TRBJ1-2; D remains ambiguous. Trimming shortened V by 8 bases and J by 8 bases, and 15 bases separated the two germline ends. The CDR3 loop spans 12 amino acids. Germline V CDR1 and CDR2: MDHEN, SYDVKM. CDR3 residues: CASGGRTGGYTF. The CDR3 nucleotides read TGTGCCAGCGGTGGGAGGACCGGAGGCTACACCTTC.

This clonotype was recorded at least ten times. V gene TRBV20-1 combines with J gene TRBJ2-5; 8 bases align to TRBD2. The CDR3 covers 12 residues. The V gene's germline CDR1 is DFQATT and CDR2 SNEGSKA (reference sequence). The V and J ends lost 6 bases and 4 bases, in that order; junction bases with no gene match: 4. The CDR3 nucleotides are TGCAGTGCGAAGACTAGCGCAGAGACCCAGTACTTC. Translation: CSAKTSAETQYF.

This clonotype was counted between two and nine times. J is TRBJ2-2 and V is TRBV6-1; 10 bases align to TRBD2. Unmatched junction bases numbered 10, after V lost 5 bases and J lost 7 bases. This CDR3 is built from 16 residues. Germline V gene lookup returns CDR1 MNHNS and CDR2 SASEGT. In nucleotides, the CDR3 is TGTGCCAGCAGTCGAGCCCTAGCGGGAGAGCACGGGGAGCTGTTTTTT. Protein sequence: CASSRALAGEHGELFF.

The chain combines TRBV19 with TRBJ1-2, with a weak D call TRBD1 (5 bases). The germline V gene has CDR1 LNHDA and CDR2 SQIVND (reference sequence). Trimming took off 6 bases at V and 7 bases at J, with 12 bases between the two ends. CDR3 length: 12 residues. CDR3 loop: CASRSREPGYTF. The CDR3 region has the DNA TGTGCCAGTAGATCCAGGGAGCCTGGCTACACCTTC.

This clonotype was recorded a few times. This chain links TRBV7-8 with TRBJ2-4; the match to TRBD2 covers 10 bases. Germline V CDR1 and CDR2: SGHVS, FQNEAQ. There are 18 residues in the CDR3. The V and J ends lost 0 bases and 3 bases, in that order; junction bases with no gene match: 8. This CDR3 reads CASSLAVRTSGYKNIQYF. The CDR3 coding sequence is TGTGCCAGCAGCTTAGCTGTGAGGACTAGCGGTTACAAAAACATTCAGTACTTC.

This clonotype was seen many times. This chain uses TRBV3-1 with TRBJ1-2; 7 bases agree with TRBD1. The CDR3 sequence is 14 residues long. Germline V CDR1 and CDR2: LGHDT, YNNKEL (reference sequence). Trimming took 0 bases from V and 8 from J; bases not matched to a gene: 6. The CDR3 loop is CASSQDWDSRGYTF. The DNA of the CDR3 is TGTGCCAGCAGCCAAGATTGGGACAGTCGGGGCTACACCTTC.

The chain joins TRBV20-1 to TRBJ1-2; D is undetermined. The CDR3 spans 13 residues. V lost 2 bases to trimming and J lost 3 bases, with 10 bases between them. Germline assignment: CDR1 DFQATT and CDR2 SNEGSKA (reference sequence). The CDR3 here is CSARPGDHYGYTF. The DNA of the CDR3 is TGCAGTGCTAGACCAGGAGATCACTATGGCTACACCTTC.

V usage is TRBV3-1 and J usage is TRBJ2-1; 8 nucleotides agree with TRBD2. The CDR3 is made up of 16 amino acids. Germline CDR1 reads LGHDT; CDR2 reads YNNKEL (reference sequence). V lost 1 base and J lost 4; bases outside the gene matches: 6. Here the CDR3 DNA reads TGTGCCAGCAGCCAAGGATCGGGGGGGTATTACAATGAGCAGTTCTTC. Its translation: CASSQGSGGYYNEQFF.

As to this clonotype: At one of its ends the junction is not consistent with the germline gene, which may arise from a read error. This chain links TRBV20-1 with TRBJ2-7; 9 bases map to TRBD2. The CDR3 loop spans 17 amino acids. Germline V gene data show CDR1 as DFQATT and CDR2 as SNEGSKA (reference sequence). CDR3: CSARGGLQETSGYEQYF. CDR3 nucleotide sequence: TGCAGTGCAAGAGGGGGCCTCCAGGAGACTAGCGGTTACGAGCAGTACTTC.

This clonotype was detected many times. The V and J genes are TRBV28 and TRBJ2-7; D not certain. The V and J ends lost 5 bases and 2 bases respectively, with 13 bases between them. Per the germline V gene, CDR1 is MDHEN and CDR2 is SYDVKM. The CDR3 consists of 14 residues. The CDR3 nucleotides are TGTGCCAGCAGTCCCCTCACTGCCCCCTACGAGCAGTACTTC. Its translation is CASSPLTAPYEQYF. The entire variable domain, with the rest obtained from reference TRBV28 and TRBJ2-7, is as follows: DVKVTQSSRYLVKRTGEKVFLECVQDMDHENMFWYRQDPGLGLRLIYFSYDVKMKEKGDIPEGYSVSREKKERFSLILESASTNQTSMYLCASSPLTAPYEQYFGPGTRLTVT.

The rearrangement uses TRBV7-2 and TRBJ2-3; a weak D match, TRBD1 (6 bases). Looked up from germline, CDR1 is SGHTA and CDR2 is FQGNSA. CDR3 length: 15 amino acids. Trimming removed 5 bases at V and 2 bases at J, with 14 bases between. CDR3 residues: CASSIKDRPTDTQYF. DNA of the CDR3: TGTGCCAGCAGCATAAAGGACAGACCCACAGATACGCAGTATTTT.

The table lists this clonotype with a few counts. This sequence joins TRBV9 and TRBJ1-2; D call uncertain. Germline values: CDR1 SGDLS, CDR2 YYNGEE. The CDR3 is 10 residues long. V lost 4 bases, J lost 8 bases, and 6 bases lay in between. Here the CDR3 reads CASSHGGYTF. The CDR3 region has the DNA TGTGCCAGCAGCCACGGCGGCTACACCTTC.

This chain uses TRBV2 with TRBJ1-5, with D maybe TRBD1 (6 bases). Germline CDR1 SNHLY, CDR2 FYNNEI. There are 13 residues in the CDR3. The V gene lost 1 base and the J gene lost 7 bases, with 8 bases spanning the gap. CDR3 sequence (DNA): TGTGCCAGCAGTGAAGGGGGGGGCCAGCCCCAGCATTTT. It specifies CASSEGGGQPQHF.

The chain uses TRBV19 and TRBJ2-2; 9 bases match TRBD1. V dropped 3 bases and J dropped 5; count of bases not matched to a gene: 7. In germline, CDR1 is LNHDA, CDR2 SQIVND (reference sequence). The CDR3 loop spans 16 amino acids. CDR3: CASSITGGAETGELFF. DNA for the CDR3: TGTGCCAGTAGTATCACAGGGGGCGCTGAAACCGGGGAGCTGTTTTTT.